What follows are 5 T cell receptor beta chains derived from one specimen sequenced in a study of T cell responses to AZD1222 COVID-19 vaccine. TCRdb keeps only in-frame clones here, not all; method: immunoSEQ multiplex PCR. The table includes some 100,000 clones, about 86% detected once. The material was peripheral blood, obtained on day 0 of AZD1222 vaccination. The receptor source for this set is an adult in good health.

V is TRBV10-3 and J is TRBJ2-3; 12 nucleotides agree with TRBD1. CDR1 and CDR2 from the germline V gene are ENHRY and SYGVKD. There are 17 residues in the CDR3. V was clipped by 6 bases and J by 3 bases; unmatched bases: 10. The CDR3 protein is CAISSGQGAPGTDTQYF. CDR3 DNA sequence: TGTGCCATCAGCTCGGGACAGGGGGCGCCGGGGACAGATACGCAGTATTTT.

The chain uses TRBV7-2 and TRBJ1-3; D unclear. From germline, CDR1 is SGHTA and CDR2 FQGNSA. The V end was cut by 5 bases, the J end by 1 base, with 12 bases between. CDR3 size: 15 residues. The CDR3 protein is CASSAAPGSGNTIYF. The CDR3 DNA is TGTGCCAGCAGCGCCGCCCCGGGATCTGGAAACACCATATATTTT.

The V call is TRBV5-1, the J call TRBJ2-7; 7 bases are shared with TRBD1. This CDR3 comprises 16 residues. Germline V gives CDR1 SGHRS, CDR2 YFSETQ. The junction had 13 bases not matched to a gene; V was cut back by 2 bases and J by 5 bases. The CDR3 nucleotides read TGCGCCAGCAGCTTAGGGTCCCACACAGGGGACAACGAGCAGTACTTC. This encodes CASSLGSHTGDNEQYF.

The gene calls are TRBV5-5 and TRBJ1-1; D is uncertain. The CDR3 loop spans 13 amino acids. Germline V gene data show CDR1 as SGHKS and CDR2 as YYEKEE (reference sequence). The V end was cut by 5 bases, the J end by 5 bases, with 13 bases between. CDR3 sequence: CASRPQAATEAFF. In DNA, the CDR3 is TGTGCCAGCAGGCCTCAGGCGGCGACTGAAGCTTTCTTT.

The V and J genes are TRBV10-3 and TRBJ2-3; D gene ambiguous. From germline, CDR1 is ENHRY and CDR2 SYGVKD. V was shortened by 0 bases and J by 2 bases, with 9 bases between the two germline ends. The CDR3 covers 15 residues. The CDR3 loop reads CAISESVIYTDTQYF. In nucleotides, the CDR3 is TGTGCCATCAGTGAGTCGGTAATTTACACAGATACGCAGTATTTT.